This T cell receptor (beta chain) came from a study of human T cells and chemical hapten exposure. Overall study results and limits: After DPC sensitization, TCRs above 1 in 1000 frequency showed no change.

This clonotype was seen a few times. Its target is unknown. Individual cDNA molecules each carried unique molecular identifiers attached by the library. TCRdb re-derived calls from the RACE reads in MiXCR, one entry per CDR3 protein. Found here are 300,000 to 450,000 distinct CDR3 sequences, over 5% of them singletons; the top ten hold about 7.7%. Specified time point: pre-sensitization, week 0. Treatment described: therapeutic diphenylcyclopropenone sensitization with weekly scalp DPC. CDR1 KGHSH and CDR2 LQKENI come from the germline V gene. V was trimmed by 3 bases and J by 6 bases, leaving 6 bases between them. This CDR3 spans 12 amino acids.

The V gene is TRBV18, the J gene TRBJ1-5; D unclear. Sequences were derived from whole blood, sampled in connection with sensitization to the hapten diphenylcyclopropenone (DPC). The receptor comes from a young woman with alopecia areata. Some clones in this sample may be carry-over from other donors' samples. The CDR3 protein is CASSPSTQPQHF. CDR3 in DNA: TGTGCCAGCTCACCGTCCACTCAGCCCCAGCATTTT.